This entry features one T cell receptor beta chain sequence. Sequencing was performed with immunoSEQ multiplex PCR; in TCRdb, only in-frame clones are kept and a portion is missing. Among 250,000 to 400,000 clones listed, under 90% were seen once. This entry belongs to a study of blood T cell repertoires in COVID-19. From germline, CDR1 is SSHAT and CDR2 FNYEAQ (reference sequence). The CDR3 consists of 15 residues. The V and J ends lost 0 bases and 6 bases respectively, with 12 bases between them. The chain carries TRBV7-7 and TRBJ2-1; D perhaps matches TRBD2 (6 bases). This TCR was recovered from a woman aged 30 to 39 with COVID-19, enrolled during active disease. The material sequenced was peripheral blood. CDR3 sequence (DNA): TGTGCCAGCAGCTTAGCGTTCGGGAGTTTCAATGAGCAGTTCTTC. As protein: CASSLAFGSFNEQFF.